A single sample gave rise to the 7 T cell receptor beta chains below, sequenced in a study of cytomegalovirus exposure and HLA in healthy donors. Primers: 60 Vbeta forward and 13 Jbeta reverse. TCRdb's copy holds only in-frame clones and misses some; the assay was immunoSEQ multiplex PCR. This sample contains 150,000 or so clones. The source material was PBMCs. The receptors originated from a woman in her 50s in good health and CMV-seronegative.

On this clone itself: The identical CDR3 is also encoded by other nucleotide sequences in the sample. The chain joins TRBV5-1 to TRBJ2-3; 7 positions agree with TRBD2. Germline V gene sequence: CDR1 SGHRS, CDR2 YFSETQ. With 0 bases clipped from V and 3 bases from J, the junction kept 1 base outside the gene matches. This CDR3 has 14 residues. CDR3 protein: CASSLGGLTDTQYF. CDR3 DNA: TGCGCCAGCAGCTTGGGGGGACTAACAGATACGCAGTATTTT.

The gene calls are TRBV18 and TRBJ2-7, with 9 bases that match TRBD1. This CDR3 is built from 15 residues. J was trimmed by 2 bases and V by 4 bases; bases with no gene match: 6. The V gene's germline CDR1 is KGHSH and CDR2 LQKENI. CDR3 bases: TGTGCCAGCTCACTCGGACAGGGGCCCCCCTACGAGCAGTACTTC. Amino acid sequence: CASSLGQGPPYEQYF.

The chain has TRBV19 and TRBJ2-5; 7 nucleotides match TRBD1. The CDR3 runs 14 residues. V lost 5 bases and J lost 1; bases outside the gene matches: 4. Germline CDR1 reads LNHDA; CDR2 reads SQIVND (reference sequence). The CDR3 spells CASSPWDSQETQYF. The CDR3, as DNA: TGTGCCAGTAGTCCTTGGGACAGCCAAGAGACCCAGTACTTC.

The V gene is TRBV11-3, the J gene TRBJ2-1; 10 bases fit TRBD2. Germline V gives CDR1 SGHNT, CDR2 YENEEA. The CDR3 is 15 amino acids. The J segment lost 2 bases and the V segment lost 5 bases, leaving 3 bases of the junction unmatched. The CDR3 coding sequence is TGTGCCAGCAGCGTCGGACTAGCGGCCTACAATGAGCAGTTCTTC. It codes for CASSVGLAAYNEQFF. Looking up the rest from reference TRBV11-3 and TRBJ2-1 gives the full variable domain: EAGVVQSPRYKIIEKKQPVAFWCNPISGHNTLYWYLQNLGQGPELLIRYENEEAVDDSQLPKDRFSAERLKGVDSTLKIQPAELGDSAVYLCASSVGLAAYNEQFFGPGTRLTVL.

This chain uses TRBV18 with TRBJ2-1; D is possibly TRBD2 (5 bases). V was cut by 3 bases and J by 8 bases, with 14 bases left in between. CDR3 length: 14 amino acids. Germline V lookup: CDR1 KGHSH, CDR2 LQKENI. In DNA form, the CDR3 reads TGTGCCAGCTCACCCCGAGCGGTTAAGTATGAGCAGTTCTTC. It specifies CASSPRAVKYEQFF.

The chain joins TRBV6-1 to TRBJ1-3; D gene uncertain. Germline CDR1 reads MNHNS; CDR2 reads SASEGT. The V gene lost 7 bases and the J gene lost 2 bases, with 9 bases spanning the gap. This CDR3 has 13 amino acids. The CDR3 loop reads CASTGTAGNTIYF. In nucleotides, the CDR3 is TGTGCCAGCACGGGAACGGCTGGAAACACCATATATTTT.

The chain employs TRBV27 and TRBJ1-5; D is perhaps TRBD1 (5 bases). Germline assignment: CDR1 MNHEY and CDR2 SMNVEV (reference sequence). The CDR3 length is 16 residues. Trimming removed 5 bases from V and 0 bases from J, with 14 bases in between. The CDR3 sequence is CASSPRQYYSNQPQHF. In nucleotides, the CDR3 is TGTGCCAGCAGTCCACGACAGTATTATAGCAATCAGCCCCAGCATTTT.